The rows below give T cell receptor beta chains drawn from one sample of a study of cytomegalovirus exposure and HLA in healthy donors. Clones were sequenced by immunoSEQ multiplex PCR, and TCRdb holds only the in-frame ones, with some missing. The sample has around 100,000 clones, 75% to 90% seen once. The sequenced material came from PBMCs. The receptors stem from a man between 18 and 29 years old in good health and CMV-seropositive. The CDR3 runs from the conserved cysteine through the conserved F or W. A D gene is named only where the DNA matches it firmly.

cdr3_nt: TGTGCCAGCAGTTACGCCGGGACAGGCAATGAGCAGTTCTTC; cdr3_aa: CASSYAGTGNEQFF; d_call: TRBD1; v_call: TRBV6-5; j_call: TRBJ2-1
cdr3_nt: TGTGCCAGCAGCTTAGGGCTGGTAGCGGGAGACAATGAGCAGTTCTTC; cdr3_aa: CASSLGLVAGDNEQFF; d_call: TRBD2; v_call: TRBV7-8; j_call: TRBJ2-1
cdr3_nt: TGTGCCAGTAGGAGACTAGCGGGAAGGGACACCGGGGAGCTGTTTTTT; cdr3_aa: CASRRLAGRDTGELFF; d_call: TRBD2; v_call: TRBV19; j_call: TRBJ2-2
cdr3_nt: TGTGCCAGTAGTGCCTACACAGATACGCAGTATTTT; cdr3_aa: CASSAYTDTQYF; d_call: NA; v_call: TRBV19; j_call: TRBJ2-3
cdr3_nt: TGTGCCAGCAGTTCAGGGTTGGGACAGCCCCAGCATTTT; cdr3_aa: CASSSGLGQPQHF; d_call: NA; v_call: TRBV28; j_call: TRBJ1-5
cdr3_nt: TGTGCCAGCAGTGAAGATCCAGCGCCCACCGTGGCAGATACGCAGTATTTT; cdr3_aa: CASSEDPAPTVADTQYF; d_call: NA; v_call: TRBV6-1; j_call: TRBJ2-3
cdr3_nt: TGTGCCAGCAGCGCGTGGGGGGACTACGAGCAGTACTTC; cdr3_aa: CASSAWGDYEQYF; d_call: NA; v_call: TRBV6-1; j_call: TRBJ2-7
cdr3_nt: TGTGCCAGCTCCACCAGGGACAGCTCCTACGAGCAGTACTTC; cdr3_aa: CASSTRDSSYEQYF; d_call: TRBD1; v_call: TRBV18; j_call: TRBJ2-7
cdr3_nt: TGCGCCAGCAGCCCGGGGGTTGGGGCCACGGGGGAGACCCAGTACTTC; cdr3_aa: CASSPGVGATGETQYF; d_call: NA; v_call: TRBV4-1; j_call: TRBJ2-5
cdr3_nt: TGTGCCAGCAGCGTAGTTGAGACAGGCTCTGGAAACACCATATATTTT; cdr3_aa: CASSVVETGSGNTIYF; d_call: NA; v_call: TRBV9; j_call: TRBJ1-3
cdr3_nt: TGTGCCAGCACGGCAAGAGTTACCACGTTGGAGGGCAATCAGCCCCAGCATTTT; cdr3_aa: CASTARVTTLEGNQPQHF; d_call: NA; v_call: TRBV2; j_call: TRBJ1-5